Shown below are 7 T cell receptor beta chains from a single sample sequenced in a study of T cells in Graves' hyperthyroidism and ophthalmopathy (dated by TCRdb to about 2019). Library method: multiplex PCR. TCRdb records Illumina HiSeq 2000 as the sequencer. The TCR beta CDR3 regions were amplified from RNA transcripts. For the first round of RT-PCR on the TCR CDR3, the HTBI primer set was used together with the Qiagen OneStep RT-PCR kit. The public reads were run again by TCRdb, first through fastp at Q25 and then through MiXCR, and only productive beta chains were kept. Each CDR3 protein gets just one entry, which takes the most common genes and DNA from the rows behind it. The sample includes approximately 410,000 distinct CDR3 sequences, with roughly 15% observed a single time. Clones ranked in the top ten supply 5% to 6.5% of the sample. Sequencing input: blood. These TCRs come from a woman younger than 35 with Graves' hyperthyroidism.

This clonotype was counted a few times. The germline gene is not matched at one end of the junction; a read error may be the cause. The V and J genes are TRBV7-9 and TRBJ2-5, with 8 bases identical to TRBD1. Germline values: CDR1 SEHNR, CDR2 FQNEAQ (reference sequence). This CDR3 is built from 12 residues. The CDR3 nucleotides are TGTGCCAGCAGCTCAGGAGACAGGGGCTCGGACTTC. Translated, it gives CASSSGDRGSDF.

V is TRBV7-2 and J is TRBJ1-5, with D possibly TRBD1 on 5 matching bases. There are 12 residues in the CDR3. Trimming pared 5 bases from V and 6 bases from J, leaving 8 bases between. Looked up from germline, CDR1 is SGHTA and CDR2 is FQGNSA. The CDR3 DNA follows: TGTGCCAGCAGCACCCAGGGTCAGCCCCAGCATTTT. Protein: CASSTQGQPQHF.

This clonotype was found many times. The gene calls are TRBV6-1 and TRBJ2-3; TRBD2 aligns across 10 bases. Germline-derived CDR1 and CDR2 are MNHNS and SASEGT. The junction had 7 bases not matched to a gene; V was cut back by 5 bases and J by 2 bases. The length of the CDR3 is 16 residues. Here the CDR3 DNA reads TGTGCCAGCAGTCCTACTAGCGGGGCGAACACAGATACGCAGTATTTT. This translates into CASSPTSGANTDTQYF.

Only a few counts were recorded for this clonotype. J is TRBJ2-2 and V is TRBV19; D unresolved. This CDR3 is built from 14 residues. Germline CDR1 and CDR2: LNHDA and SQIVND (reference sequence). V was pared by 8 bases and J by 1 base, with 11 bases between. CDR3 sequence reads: CASRSNRNTGELFF. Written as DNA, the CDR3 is TGTGCCAGTCGGTCAAACAGGAACACCGGGGAGCTGTTTTTT.

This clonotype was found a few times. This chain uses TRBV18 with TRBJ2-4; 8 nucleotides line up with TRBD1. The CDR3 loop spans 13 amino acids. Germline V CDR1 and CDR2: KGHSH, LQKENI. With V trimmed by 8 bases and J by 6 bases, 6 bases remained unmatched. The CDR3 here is CASTQGAVNIQYF. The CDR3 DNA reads TGTGCCAGCACTCAGGGGGCAGTAAACATTCAGTACTTC.

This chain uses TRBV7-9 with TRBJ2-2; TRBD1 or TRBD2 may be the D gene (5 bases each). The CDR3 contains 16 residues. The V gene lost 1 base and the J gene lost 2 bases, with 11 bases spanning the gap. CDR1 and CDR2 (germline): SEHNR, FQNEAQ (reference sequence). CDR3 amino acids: CASSLVGTINTGELFF. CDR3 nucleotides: TGTGCCAGCAGCTTAGTAGGGACCATTAACACCGGGGAGCTGTTTTTT.

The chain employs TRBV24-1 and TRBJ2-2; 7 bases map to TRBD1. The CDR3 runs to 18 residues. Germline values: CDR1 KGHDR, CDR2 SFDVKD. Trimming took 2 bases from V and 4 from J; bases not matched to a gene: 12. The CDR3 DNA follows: TGTGCCACCAGTGATTCAGGGGGATTAGGTTGGGGCACCGGGGAGCTGTTTTTT. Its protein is CATSDSGGLGWGTGELFF.